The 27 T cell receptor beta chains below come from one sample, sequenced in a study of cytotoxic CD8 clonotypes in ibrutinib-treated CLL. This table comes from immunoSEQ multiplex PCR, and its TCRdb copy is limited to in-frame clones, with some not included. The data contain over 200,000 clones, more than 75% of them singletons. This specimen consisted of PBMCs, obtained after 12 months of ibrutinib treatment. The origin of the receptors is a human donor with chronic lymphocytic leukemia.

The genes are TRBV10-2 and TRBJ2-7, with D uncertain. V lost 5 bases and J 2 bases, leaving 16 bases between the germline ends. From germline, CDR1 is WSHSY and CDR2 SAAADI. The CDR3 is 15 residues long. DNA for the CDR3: TGCGCCAGCAGTCCCTCCCTTGCGGCAACCTACGAGCAGTACTTC. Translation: CASSPSLAATYEQYF.

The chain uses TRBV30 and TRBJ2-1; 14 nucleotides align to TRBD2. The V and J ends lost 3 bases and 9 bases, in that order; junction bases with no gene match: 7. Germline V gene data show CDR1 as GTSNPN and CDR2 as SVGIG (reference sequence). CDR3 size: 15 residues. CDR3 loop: CAWSTGTSGGAEQFF. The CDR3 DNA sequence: TGTGCCTGGAGCACCGGGACTAGCGGGGGTGCTGAGCAGTTCTTC.

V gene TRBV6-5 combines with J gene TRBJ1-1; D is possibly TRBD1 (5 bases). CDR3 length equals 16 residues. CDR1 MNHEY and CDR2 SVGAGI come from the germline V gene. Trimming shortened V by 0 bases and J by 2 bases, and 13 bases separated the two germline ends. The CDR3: CASSYSSAGKNTEAFF. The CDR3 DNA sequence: TGTGCCAGCAGTTACTCTTCGGCAGGGAAAAACACTGAAGCTTTCTTT.

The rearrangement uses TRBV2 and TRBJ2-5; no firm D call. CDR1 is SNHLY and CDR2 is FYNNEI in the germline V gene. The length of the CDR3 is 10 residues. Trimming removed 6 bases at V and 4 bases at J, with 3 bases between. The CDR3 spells CASRTETQYF. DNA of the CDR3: TGTGCCAGCAGGACAGAGACCCAGTACTTC.

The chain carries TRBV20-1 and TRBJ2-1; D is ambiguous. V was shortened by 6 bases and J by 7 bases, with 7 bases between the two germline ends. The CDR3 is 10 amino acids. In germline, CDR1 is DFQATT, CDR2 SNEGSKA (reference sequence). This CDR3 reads CSASLNEQFF. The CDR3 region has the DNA TGCAGTGCCTCCCTGAATGAGCAGTTCTTC.

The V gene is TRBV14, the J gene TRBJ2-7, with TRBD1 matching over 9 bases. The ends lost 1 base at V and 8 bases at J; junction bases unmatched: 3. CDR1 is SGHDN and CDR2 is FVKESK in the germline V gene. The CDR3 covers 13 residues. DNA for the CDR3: TGTGCCAGCAGCCAAGGGACAGGGGAGCAGCAGTACTTC. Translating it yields CASSQGTGEQQYF.

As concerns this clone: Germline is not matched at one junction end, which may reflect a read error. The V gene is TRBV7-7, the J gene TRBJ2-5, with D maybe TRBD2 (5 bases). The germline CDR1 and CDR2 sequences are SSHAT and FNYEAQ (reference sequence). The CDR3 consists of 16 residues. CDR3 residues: CASSLGSSGTGETQYF. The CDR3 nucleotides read TGTGCTAGCAGCTTAGGTTCCAGCGGAACGGGGGAGACCCAGTACTTC.

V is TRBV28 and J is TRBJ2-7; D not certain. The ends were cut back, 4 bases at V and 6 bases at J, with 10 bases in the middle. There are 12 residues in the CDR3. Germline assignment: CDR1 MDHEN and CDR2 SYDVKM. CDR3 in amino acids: CASSYPRSEQYF. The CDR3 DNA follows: TGTGCCAGCAGTTACCCCCGAAGCGAGCAGTACTTC.

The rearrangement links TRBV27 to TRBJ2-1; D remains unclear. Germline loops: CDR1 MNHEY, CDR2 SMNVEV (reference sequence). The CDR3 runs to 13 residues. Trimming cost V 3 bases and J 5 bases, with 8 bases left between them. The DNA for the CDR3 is TGTGCCAGCAGTTTTTCCCGGAACAATGAGCAGTTCTTC. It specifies CASSFSRNNEQFF.

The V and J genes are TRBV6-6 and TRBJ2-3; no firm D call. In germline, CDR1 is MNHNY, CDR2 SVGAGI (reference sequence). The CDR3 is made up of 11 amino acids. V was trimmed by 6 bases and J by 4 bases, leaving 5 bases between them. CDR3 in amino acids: CASSGPDTQYF. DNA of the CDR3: TGTGCCAGCAGCGGACCAGATACGCAGTATTTT.

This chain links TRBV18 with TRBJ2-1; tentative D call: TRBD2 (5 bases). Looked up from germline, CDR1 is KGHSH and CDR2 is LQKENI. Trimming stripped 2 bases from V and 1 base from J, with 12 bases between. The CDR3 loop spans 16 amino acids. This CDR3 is CASSPSEGQSYNEQFF. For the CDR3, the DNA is TGTGCCAGCTCACCATCCGAGGGCCAATCCTACAATGAGCAGTTCTTC.

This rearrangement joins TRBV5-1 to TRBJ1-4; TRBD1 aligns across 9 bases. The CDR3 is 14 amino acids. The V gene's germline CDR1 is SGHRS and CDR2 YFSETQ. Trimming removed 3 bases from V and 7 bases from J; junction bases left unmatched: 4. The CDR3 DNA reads TGCGCCAGCAGCTCGGACAGGGGCGGTGAAAAACTGTTTTTT. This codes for CASSSDRGGEKLFF.

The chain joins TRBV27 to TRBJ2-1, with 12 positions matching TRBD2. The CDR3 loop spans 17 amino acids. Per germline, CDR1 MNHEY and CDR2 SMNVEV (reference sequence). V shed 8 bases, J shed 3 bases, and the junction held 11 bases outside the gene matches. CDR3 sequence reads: CASALPRTSGNYNEQFF. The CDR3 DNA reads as TGTGCCAGCGCCCTTCCACGGACTAGCGGGAACTACAATGAGCAGTTCTTC.

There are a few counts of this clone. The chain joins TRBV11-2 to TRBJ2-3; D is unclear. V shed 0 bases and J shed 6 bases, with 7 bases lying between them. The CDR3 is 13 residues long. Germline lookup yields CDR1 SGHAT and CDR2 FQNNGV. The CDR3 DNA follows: TGTGCCAGCAGCTTAGAATCGTGGGATACGCAGTATTTT. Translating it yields CASSLESWDTQYF.

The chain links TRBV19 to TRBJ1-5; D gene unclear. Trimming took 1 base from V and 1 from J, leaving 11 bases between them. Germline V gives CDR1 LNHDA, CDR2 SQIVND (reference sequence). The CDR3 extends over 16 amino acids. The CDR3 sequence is CASSIVPGPSNQPQHF. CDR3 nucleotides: TGTGCCAGTAGTATAGTTCCGGGTCCAAGCAATCAGCCCCAGCATTTT.

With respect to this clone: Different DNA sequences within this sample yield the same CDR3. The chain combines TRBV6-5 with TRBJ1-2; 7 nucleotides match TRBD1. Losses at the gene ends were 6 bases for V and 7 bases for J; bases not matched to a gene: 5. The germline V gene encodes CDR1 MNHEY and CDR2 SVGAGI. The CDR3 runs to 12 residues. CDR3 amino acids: CASRTGLSGYTF. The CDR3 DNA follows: TGTGCCAGCAGGACAGGGCTGTCTGGCTACACCTTC.

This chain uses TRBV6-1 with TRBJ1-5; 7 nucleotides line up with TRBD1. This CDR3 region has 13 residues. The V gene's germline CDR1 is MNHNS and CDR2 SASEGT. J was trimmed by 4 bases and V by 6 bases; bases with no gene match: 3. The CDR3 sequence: CASRRDSNQPQHF. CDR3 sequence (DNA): TGTGCCAGCAGACGGGACAGTAATCAGCCCCAGCATTTT.

Here the CDR3 DNA reads TGTGCCAGCAGCCGACTAGCGGGGGGGCACAATGAGCAGTTCTTC. It encodes CASSRLAGGHNEQFF. V and J are TRBV6-5 and TRBJ2-1; the match to TRBD2 covers 14 bases. The CDR3 contains 15 residues. CDR1 is MNHEY, CDR2 SVGAGI, per germline. The junction had 3 bases not matched to a gene; V was cut back by 6 bases and J by 5 bases.

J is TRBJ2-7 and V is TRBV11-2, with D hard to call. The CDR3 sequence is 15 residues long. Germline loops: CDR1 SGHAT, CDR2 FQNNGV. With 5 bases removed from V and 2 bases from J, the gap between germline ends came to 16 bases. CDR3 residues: CASSPLRPTPYEQYF. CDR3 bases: TGTGCCAGCAGCCCCCTCCGACCAACCCCCTACGAGCAGTACTTC.

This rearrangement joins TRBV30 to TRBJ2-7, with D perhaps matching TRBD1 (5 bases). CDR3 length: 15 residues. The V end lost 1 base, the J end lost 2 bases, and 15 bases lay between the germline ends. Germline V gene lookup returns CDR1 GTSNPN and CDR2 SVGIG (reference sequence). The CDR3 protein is CAWSGQIFSTYEQYF. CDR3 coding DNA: TGTGCCTGGAGTGGACAGATTTTCTCGACCTACGAGCAGTACTTC.

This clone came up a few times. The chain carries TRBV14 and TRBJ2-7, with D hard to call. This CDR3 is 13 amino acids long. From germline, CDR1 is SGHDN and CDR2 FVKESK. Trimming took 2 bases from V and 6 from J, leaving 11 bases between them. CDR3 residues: CASSQLFRFEQYF. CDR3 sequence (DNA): TGTGCCAGCAGCCAATTGTTCAGGTTCGAGCAGTACTTC.

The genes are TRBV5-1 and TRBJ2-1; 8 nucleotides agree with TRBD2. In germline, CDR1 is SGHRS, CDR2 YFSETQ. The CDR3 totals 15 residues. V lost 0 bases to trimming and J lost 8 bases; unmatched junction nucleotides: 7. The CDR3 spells CASSLEPGGPHEQFF. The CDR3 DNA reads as TGCGCCAGCAGCTTGGAACCGGGAGGGCCCCATGAGCAGTTCTTC.

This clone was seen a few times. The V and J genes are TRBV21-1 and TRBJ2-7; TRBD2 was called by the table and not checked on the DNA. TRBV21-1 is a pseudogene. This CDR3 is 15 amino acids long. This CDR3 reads CASSAWGGRDHEQYF. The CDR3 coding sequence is TGTGCCAGCAGTGCCTGGGGCGGGAGGGACCACGAGCAGTACTTC.

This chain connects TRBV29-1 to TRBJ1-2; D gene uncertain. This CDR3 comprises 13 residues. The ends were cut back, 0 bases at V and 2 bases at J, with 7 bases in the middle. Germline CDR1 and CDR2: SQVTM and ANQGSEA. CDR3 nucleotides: TGCAGCGTTGAAGATCTGGTGAACTATGGCTACACCTTC. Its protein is CSVEDLVNYGYTF.

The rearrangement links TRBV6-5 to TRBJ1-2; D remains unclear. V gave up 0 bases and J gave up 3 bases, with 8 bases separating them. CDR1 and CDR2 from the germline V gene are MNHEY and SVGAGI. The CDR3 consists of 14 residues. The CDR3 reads CASSYSGSDYGYTF. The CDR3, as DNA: TGTGCCAGCAGTTACTCAGGGAGCGACTATGGCTACACCTTC.

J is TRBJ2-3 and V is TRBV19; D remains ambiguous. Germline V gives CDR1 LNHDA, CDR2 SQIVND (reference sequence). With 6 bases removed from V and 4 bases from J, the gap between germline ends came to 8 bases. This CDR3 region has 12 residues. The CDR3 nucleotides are TGTGCCAGTAGCCTAGACCCAGATACGCAGTATTTT. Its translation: CASSLDPDTQYF.

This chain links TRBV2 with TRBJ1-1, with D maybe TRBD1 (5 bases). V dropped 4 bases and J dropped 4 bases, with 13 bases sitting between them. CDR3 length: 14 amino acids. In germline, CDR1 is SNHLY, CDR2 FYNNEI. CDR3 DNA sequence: TGTGCCAGCAGTGTCGTGGCAGGGCCCACTGAAGCTTTCTTT. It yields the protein CASSVVAGPTEAFF.